These 5 T cell receptor beta chains originate from one sample sequenced in a study of shared clonotypes between healthy human individuals. The assay was immunoSEQ multiplex PCR, and TCRdb's table has in-frame clones only and misses some. Of about 230,000 clones listed, 65% are singletons. Material for sequencing was memory CD4+ T cells sorted from blood. Sample subset: CD45RA-negative fraction. These receptors originate from a man under 40 in good health.

This clone was counted at least ten times. V and J are TRBV10-1 and TRBJ2-6, with TRBD2 identical over 8 bases. The CDR3 sequence is 17 residues long. The germline V gene encodes CDR1 WNHNN and CDR2 SYGVQD (reference sequence). Germline trimming cut 8 bases from V and 6 bases from J; bases unmatched to any gene: 15. The CDR3 nucleotides are TGCGCCAGCCGTATAGCGGGACTGCGACGAGAGGCCAACGTCCTGACTTTC. Amino acids: CASRIAGLRREANVLTF.

This clone turned up a few times. V is TRBV6-5 and J is TRBJ1-2, with TRBD1 identical over 7 bases. The V segment lost 6 bases and the J segment 4 bases; nucleotides outside the gene matches: 8. The length of the CDR3 is 14 residues. CDR1 MNHEY and CDR2 SVGAGI come from the germline V gene. For the CDR3, the DNA is TGTGCCAGCAGCCCGCAAGGGACAGTCTATGGCTACACCTTC. Translation: CASSPQGTVYGYTF.

The V call is TRBV19, the J call TRBJ2-6; D is possibly TRBD1 (6 bases). The germline CDR1 and CDR2 sequences are LNHDA and SQIVND (reference sequence). This CDR3 spans 17 amino acids. V shed 5 bases and J shed 0 bases, with 14 bases lying between them. This chain's CDR3 is CASSPLTGPSGANVLTF. CDR3 DNA sequence: TGTGCCAGTAGTCCCTTGACAGGACCCTCTGGGGCCAACGTCCTGACTTTC. Full variable domain (rest looked up from reference TRBV19 and TRBJ2-6): DGGITQSPKYLFRKEGQNVTLSCEQNLNHDAMYWYRQDPGQGLRLIYYSQIVNDFQKGDIAEGYSVSREKKESFPLTVTSAQKNPTAFYLCASSPLTGPSGANVLTFGAGSRLTVL.

The chain joins TRBV9 to TRBJ2-3; D is uncertain. Germline V gives CDR1 SGDLS, CDR2 YYNGEE. Trimming removed 8 bases from V and 1 base from J, with 8 bases in between. The CDR3 totals 12 residues. CDR3 nucleotide sequence: TGTGCCAGTGCCCGTGGCACAGATACGCAGTATTTT. Protein product: CASARGTDTQYF.

The chain carries TRBV7-2 and TRBJ2-4; 9 bases agree with TRBD1. The CDR3 runs to 15 residues. V lost 5 bases and J lost 7; bases outside the gene matches: 9. The germline V gene has CDR1 SGHTA and CDR2 FQGNSA. The CDR3, as DNA: TGTGCCAGCAGCCCGGGACAGGGATTTTTCAACATTCAGTACTTC. Its protein is CASSPGQGFFNIQYF. The full variable domain, with the rest looked up from reference TRBV7-2 and TRBJ2-4, is GAGVSQSPSNKVTEKGKDVELRCDPISGHTALYWYRQSLGQGLEFLIYFQGNSAPDKSGLPSDRFSAERTGGSVSTLTIQRTQQEDSAVYLCASSPGQGFFNIQYFGAGTRLSVL.